These T cell receptor beta chains were read from a single sample in a study of T cell responses to AZD1222 COVID-19 vaccine. Repertoires were generated with immunoSEQ multiplex PCR, while TCRdb's copy carries only in-frame clones and drops some. Of 100,000 to 150,000 clones in the sample, approximately 90% were seen once. The sequenced sample was peripheral blood, obtained on day 0 of AZD1222 vaccination. These receptors originate from an adult in good health. The conserved cysteine and the conserved F or W are not part of the CDR3 here. Each record gives: J gene, V gene, CDR3 protein.

TRBJ2-7	TRBV7-6	ASSSNDRRQQY
TRBJ1-1	TRBV29-1	SVEGAGVRVTEAF
TRBJ2-1	TRBV6-5	ASSYEQGSEQF
TRBJ2-7	TRBV5-1	ASSLDGAYEQY
TRBJ2-7	TRBV27	ASLARAGSSYEQY
TRBJ1-5	TRBV5-1	ASSLLGLQPQH
TRBJ1-2	TRBV6-5	ASSYRSTGPGSGYT
TRBJ1-1	TRBV7-9	ASSFGQAEAF
TRBJ2-1	TRBV6-2/TRBV6-3	ASSYRDSYNEQF
TRBJ1-1	TRBV9	ASSVMSIDTEAF
TRBJ1-4	TRBV19	ASEDRGRLKLF
TRBJ2-1	TRBV12-3/TRBV12-4	ASSFIVSEQF
TRBJ1-1	TRBV11-3	ASSLGGAMNTEAF
TRBJ1-3	TRBV3-1/TRBV3-2	ASSQVGNTIY
TRBJ1-2	TRBV7-2	ASSLATGGFGYGYT
TRBJ1-1	TRBV9	ASSVRGNTEAF
TRBJ2-5	TRBV7-3	ASSYGHGETQY
TRBJ1-2	TRBV3-1/TRBV3-2	ASSGRTTNQDYGYT
TRBJ1-2	TRBV27	ASRGTLSMGQGPYGYT
TRBJ2-7	TRBV23-1	ASSQVRFDSYEQY
TRBJ1-4	TRBV7-3	ASRTDRANEKLF
TRBJ1-1	TRBV19	ASKKTRAIEAF
TRBJ2-7	TRBV6-5	ASRTDRSSYEQY
TRBJ1-4	TRBV28	ASSFGGATEKLF
TRBJ1-2	TRBV3-1/TRBV3-2	ASRSDREYGYT
TRBJ1-2	TRBV7-2	ASSLGGTDNYGYT
TRBJ1-3	TRBV2	ASSEAATPHGNTIY
TRBJ2-2	TRBV5-1	ASSLQRQSGELF
TRBJ2-3	TRBV4-1	ASSQGLAGGTDTQY
TRBJ2-3	TRBV11-1	ASSRGGGEDTQY
TRBJ1-2	TRBV10-2	ASRGAGYGYT
TRBJ1-2	TRBV6-6	ASRGQGKSGYT
TRBJ1-6	TRBV28	ASTGSSYNSPLH
TRBJ1-5	TRBV28	ASSFLGLVQPQH
TRBJ2-2	TRBV5-1	ASSLGSVAPGELF
TRBJ2-3	TRBV11-3	ASSPRYTDTQY
TRBJ1-1	TRBV7-2	ASTLDGNTEAF
TRBJ1-1	TRBV18	ASSPEAAEAF
TRBJ1-5	TRBV19	ASSNRGNQPQH
TRBJ1-1	TRBV18	ASSPARDIGTSAF
TRBJ2-7	TRBV7-2	ASSVKSGTSSYEQY
TRBJ2-1	TRBV9	ASSAPGTTRLGQF
TRBJ1-2	TRBV21-1	ASSKKLGPHTDYGYT
TRBJ2-7	TRBV7-6	ASSLGQGGLSYEQY
TRBJ2-5	TRBV7-3	ASTDPGRQETQY
TRBJ2-6	TRBV28	ASSGGSSGANVLT
TRBJ1-2	TRBV2	ASILQTGAYGYT
TRBJ1-2	TRBV4-3	ASSSNRLTGNYGYT
TRBJ1-5	TRBV7-2	ASRAGPGQPQH
TRBJ2-7	TRBV5-1	ASSLDGRELDEQY
TRBJ1-2	TRBV24-1	ATSEPGGQGGFGYT
TRBJ2-7	TRBV3-1/TRBV3-2	ASSQGQDSYEQY
TRBJ2-3	TRBV6-5	ASSLGGLVDTQY
TRBJ1-5	TRBV30	AWRSPGHSNQPQH
TRBJ1-2	TRBV14	ASSQVGIYGYT
TRBJ1-2	TRBV15	ATSYPGTQGKNYGYT
TRBJ1-1	TRBV3-1/TRBV3-2	ASSQEDRGWSTEAF
TRBJ2-7	TRBV7-8	ASSPWTSGGYEQY
TRBJ1-2	TRBV13	ASTLQGLGGYT